Listed below are T cell receptor beta chains from one sample, sequenced in a study of response to subunit inactivated influenza vaccine. TCRdb reprocessed the RT-PCR reads via MiXCR and lists one record per CDR3 protein. The data show roughly 650,000 distinct CDR3 sequences, with less than 20% seen just once and roughly 11% held by the top ten. Sample: PBMCs from blood, taken approximately 13 days after vaccination. These receptors came from a man aged 50 to 60 who received an inactivated influenza vaccine. The conserved cysteine and the conserved F or W are not part of the CDR3 here.

v_call,j_call,cdr3_aa
TRBV6-1,TRBJ2-1,ASSRNGGAFYNEQF
TRBV19,TRBJ1-1,ASTLRQRNTEAF
TRBV3-1,TRBJ2-7,ASSRSGPAGGEQY
TRBV9,TRBJ1-2,ASSADPGNGYN
TRBV5-1,TRBJ1-5,ASSWKGQGEPQH
TRBV5-6,TRBJ2-3,ASSLPDGIRTDTQY
TRBV6-5,TRBJ2-5,ASSYSSRLGTQY
TRBV7-8,TRBJ2-1,ASSPTPGAAYNEQF
TRBV7-9,TRBJ1-3,ASSLGDSGNTIY
TRBV20-1,TRBJ1-2,SALDNNYGYT
TRBV7-2,TRBJ2-3,ASSSSSGGRYTQY
TRBV6-1,TRBJ2-2,ATSRGLRGGELF
TRBV5-1,TRBJ2-1,ASSPDRVKF
TRBV20-1,TRBJ2-7,SARGISPDTLNEQY
TRBV10-3,TRBJ2-2,AISESREAGELF
TRBV7-2,TRBJ1-4,ASSSGTRAEKLF
TRBV7-2,TRBJ2-3,ASSRGPTDTQY
TRBV4-3,TRBJ2-7,ASSEWTSGVQRY
TRBV6-2/TRBV6-3,TRBJ1-5,ASSYANQPQH
TRBV7-2,TRBJ2-2,ASSLAPSDGELF
TRBV4-3,TRBJ2-7,ASSQVLYDLSYEQY
TRBV5-5,TRBJ1-5,ASSSLPGDSNQPQH
TRBV20-1,TRBJ2-7,SARGTSGSLSEQY
TRBV12-3/TRBV12-4,TRBJ2-7,ASRVTGSEQY
TRBV6-2/TRBV6-3,TRBJ1-2,ASRQDTVYGYT
TRBV18,TRBJ2-2,ASSPEGPNTGELF
TRBV7-2,TRBJ1-1,ASSLVAGMNTEAF